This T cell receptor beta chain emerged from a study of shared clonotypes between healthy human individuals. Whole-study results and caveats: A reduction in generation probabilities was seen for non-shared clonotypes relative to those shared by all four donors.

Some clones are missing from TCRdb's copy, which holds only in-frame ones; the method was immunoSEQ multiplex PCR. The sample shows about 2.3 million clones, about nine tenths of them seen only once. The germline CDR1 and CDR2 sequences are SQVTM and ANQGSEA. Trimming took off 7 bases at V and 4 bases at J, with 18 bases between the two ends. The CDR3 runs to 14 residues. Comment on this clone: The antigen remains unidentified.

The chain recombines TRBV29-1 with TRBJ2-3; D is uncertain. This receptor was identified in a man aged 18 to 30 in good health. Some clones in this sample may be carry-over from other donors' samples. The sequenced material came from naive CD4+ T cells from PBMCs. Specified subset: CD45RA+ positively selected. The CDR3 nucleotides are TGCAGCGCCCAACGAAACCCTAAACCAGATACGCAGTATTTT. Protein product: CSAQRNPKPDTQYF.